This TCR beta chain was sequenced for a study of resident and recirculating memory T cells in vitiligo. Whole-study context: Each patient gave two lesional and two nonlesional epidermal shave biopsies, plus PBMCs.

Study outcomes and limitations: Non-conserved TCRs across sites and patients suggested distinct clones per lesion.

Concerning this clone: Its antigen is as yet unknown.

Assay used: immunoSEQ multiplex PCR; TCRdb lists only in-frame clones, some missing. The sample consists of 70,000 to 75,000 clones, about nine tenths of them appearing once. No patient showed confetti depigmentation, a clinical sign of active disease. This receptor was taken from a male donor with vitiligo. Sequenced: blood.

Written as DNA, the CDR3 is TGTGCCAGCAGTTTGTTAGCGGGGGACCGCAGTACGCAGTATTTT. Protein product: CASSLLAGDRSTQYF. The chain is built from TRBV28 and TRBJ2-3, with TRBD2 matching 9 bases. CDR3 size: 15 residues. Germline assignment: CDR1 MDHEN and CDR2 SYDVKM. The ends lost 3 bases at V and 8 bases at J; junction bases unmatched: 9.